The next 10 T cell receptor beta chains were all read from a single sample in a study of Graves' ophthalmopathy and Graves' hyperthyroidism (dated by TCRdb to 2017 to 2018). This sample was sequenced with an Illumina HiSeq 2000. TCR beta CDR3 regions were amplified from RNA transcripts for repertoire sequencing. The first round was an RT-PCR using HTBI primers with the Qiagen OneStep RT-PCR kit, and this first round was followed by a second-round multiplex PCR, then size selection and purification. Starting from the raw public reads, TCRdb applied fastp trimming at Q25, assembled clones with MiXCR and retained in-frame beta chains. All rows with the same CDR3 protein become a single entry with the most common DNA and genes. The sample table holds 450,000 to 600,000 distinct CDR3 sequences, of which approximately 35% were seen once. About 4% of the sample comes from the top ten. Material for sequencing was peripheral blood or thyroid tissue (not recorded which). The receptor source for this set is an adult man with Graves' hyperthyroidism.

This clonotype appeared once. The CDR3 region is CASFETQYF. In DNA form, the CDR3 reads TGTGCCAGCTTTGAGACCCAGTACTTC. The J gene is TRBJ2-5, the V gene TRBV2; D is undetermined. Germline CDR1 is SNHLY and CDR2 is FYNNEI. V lost 8 bases and J lost 5, with 3 bases in between. This CDR3 comprises 9 residues. Full variable domain (remainder filled in from reference TRBV2 and TRBJ2-5): EPEVTQTPSHQVTQMGQEVILRCVPISNHLYFYWYRQILGQKVEFLVSFYNNEISEKSEIFDDQFSVERPDGSNFTLKIRSTKLEDSAMYFCASFETQYFGPGTRLLVL.

The chain has TRBV15 and TRBJ2-2; D not certain. Trimming left V 1 base short and J 3 bases short, with 9 bases between. The CDR3 has 15 residues. Germline loops: CDR1 LNHNV, CDR2 YYDKDF (reference sequence). The DNA of the CDR3 is TGTGCCACCAGCAGAGCCGACTCCTACACCGGGGAGCTGTTTTTT. Translating gives CATSRADSYTGELFF.

This chain links TRBV10-2 with TRBJ2-2; D may be TRBD1 or TRBD2 (5 bases each). This CDR3 is 16 amino acids long. The germline V gene has CDR1 WSHSY and CDR2 SAAADI. V was shortened by 8 bases and J by 2 bases, with 18 bases between the two germline ends. Here the CDR3 DNA reads TGCGCCAGCGAGTTGGGACGGGCGGCCAACACCGGGGAGCTGTTTTTT. Its protein is CASELGRAANTGELFF.

The chain combines TRBV24-1 with TRBJ2-5; 9 bases agree with TRBD2. The ends lost 1 base at V and 5 bases at J; junction bases unmatched: 4. Per germline, CDR1 KGHDR and CDR2 SFDVKD. This CDR3 is 15 amino acids long. Here the CDR3 DNA reads TGTGCCACCAGTGATTTTGCTAGCGGGAAGGAGACCCAGTACTTC. The encoded protein is CATSDFASGKETQYF.

The chain recombines TRBV2 with TRBJ1-1; D perhaps matches TRBD1 (5 bases). The CDR3 is made up of 14 amino acids. V gave up 5 bases and J gave up 5 bases, with 15 bases separating them. Germline CDR1 SNHLY, CDR2 FYNNEI. The CDR3 loop is CASSLFWGGTEAFF. CDR3 coding DNA: TGTGCCAGCAGTTTATTTTGGGGGGGAACTGAAGCTTTCTTT.

This clonotype was recorded only once. This chain connects TRBV20-1 to TRBJ1-5, with a possible D match to TRBD1 (6 bases). Germline CDR1 and CDR2: DFQATT and SNEGSKA (reference sequence). Trimming shortened V by 6 bases and J by 4 bases, and 22 bases separated the two germline ends. The CDR3 loop spans 16 amino acids. The CDR3 DNA is TGCAGTGCCGCTAAGGGGGGGGGTCAGGCTAATCAGCCCCAGCATTTT. This translates into CSAAKGGGQANQPQHF.

The gene calls are TRBV11-2 and TRBJ2-7; 7 nucleotides agree with TRBD1. Germline V lookup: CDR1 SGHAT, CDR2 FQNNGV. CDR3 length: 14 amino acids. After removal of 5 bases from V and 2 bases from J, the junction contained 6 bases not matched to a gene. DNA of the CDR3: TGTGCCAGCAGCCTCCTCGGGACAGCCTACGAGCAGTACTTC. Its protein is CASSLLGTAYEQYF.

The table lists this clonotype with many counts. The CDR3 DNA follows: TGTGCCAGTAGTACCTTCCTACAGGGTGCGTCCTATAATTCACCCCTCCACTTT. Translated, it gives CASSTFLQGASYNSPLHF. This chain connects TRBV19 to TRBJ1-6; D is perhaps TRBD1 (6 bases). The germline gives CDR1 LNHDA, CDR2 SQIVND (reference sequence). Trimming cost V 4 bases and J 1 base, with 17 bases left between them. This CDR3 is 18 amino acids long.

The chain couples TRBV5-1 to TRBJ2-1; TRBD2 matches at 8 bases. The CDR3 runs to 15 residues. V dropped 1 base and J dropped 4; count of bases not matched to a gene: 4. The germline CDR1 and CDR2 sequences are SGHRS and YFSETQ. Here the CDR3 DNA reads TGCGCCAGCAGCTTGTTGGGACTAGATTACAATGAGCAGTTCTTC. Translated: CASSLLGLDYNEQFF.

This sequence joins TRBV7-2 and TRBJ2-7; the match to TRBD1 covers 7 bases. V was pared by 4 bases and J by 5 bases, with 11 bases of the junction left unmatched. CDR1 is SGHTA, CDR2 FQGNSA, per germline. There are 15 residues in the CDR3. The CDR3 DNA reads TGTGCCAGCAGCTCCCGGACAGGTATTAGCGACGAGCAGTACTTC. Protein sequence: CASSSRTGISDEQYF.